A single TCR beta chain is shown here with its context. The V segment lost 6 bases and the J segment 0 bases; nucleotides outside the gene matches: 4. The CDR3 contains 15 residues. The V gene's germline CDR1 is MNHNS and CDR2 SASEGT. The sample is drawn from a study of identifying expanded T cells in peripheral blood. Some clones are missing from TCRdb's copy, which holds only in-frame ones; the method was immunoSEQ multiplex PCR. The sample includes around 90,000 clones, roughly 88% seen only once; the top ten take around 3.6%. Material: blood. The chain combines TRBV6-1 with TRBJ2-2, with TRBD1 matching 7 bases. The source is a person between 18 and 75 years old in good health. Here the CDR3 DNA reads TGTGCCAGCAGCATACAGGGGACGAACACCGGGGAGCTGTTTTTT. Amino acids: CASSIQGTNTGELFF.